A selection of T cell receptor beta chains follows, all from one sample in a study of OX40 agonist ivuxolimab in advanced cancers. Using immunoSEQ multiplex PCR, the repertoire was profiled, and TCRdb retains in-frame clones only, with some absent. The repertoire holds tens of thousands of clones, around 87% seen once, with less than 0.7% in the top ten. The sequencing used CD4+ or CD8+ T cells sorted from blood, collected in a trial of the OX40 agonist ivuxolimab. The receptors here all came from an adult with an advanced solid tumor such as melanoma, head and neck, liver or kidney cancer. Both conserved end residues are part of each CDR3. A D gene is named only where the DNA matches it firmly. Expanded clones are given a class, and other clones once, few, many or no size at all.

TRBJ1-4	-	TRBV6-5	-	CASSYRGGRGEKLFF	TGTGCCAGCAGTTACCGGGGGGGGCGCGGGGAAAAACTGTTTTTT
TRBJ1-3	-	TRBV5-5	-	CASSFAPGGGNTIYF	TGTGCCAGCAGCTTCGCCCCGGGTGGTGGAAACACCATATATTTT
TRBJ2-2	-	TRBV2	-	CASSGRSNTGELFF	TGTGCCAGCAGTGGCAGGTCGAACACCGGGGAGCTGTTTTTT
TRBJ1-4	-	TRBV23-1	-	CASSQFYPPRGEKLFF	TGCGCCAGCAGTCAATTTTATCCCCCCCGTGGTGAAAAACTGTTTTTT
TRBJ2-1	-	TRBV11-3	TRBD2	CASSLDLAGSSYNEQFF	TGTGCCAGCAGCTTAGACCTAGCGGGGAGCTCCTACAATGAGCAGTTCTTC
TRBJ2-5	-	TRBV7-2	TRBD2	CASSLPTSGSETQYF	TGTGCCAGCAGCTTACCGACTAGCGGGTCGGAGACCCAGTACTTC
TRBJ2-7	-	TRBV7-2	-	CASSLVNEQYF	TGTGCCAGCAGCCTAGTGAACGAGCAGTACTTC
TRBJ2-7	-	TRBV5-8	TRBD1	CASSLMGTGGLEQYF	TGTGCCAGCAGCCTAATGGGGACAGGGGGCCTCGAGCAGTACTTC
TRBJ1-6	few	TRBV9	-	CASSVGLGAYNSPLHF	TGTGCCAGCAGCGTAGGACTAGGCGCTTATAATTCACCCCTCCACTTT
TRBJ2-3	-	TRBV21-1	-	CASSHRAASGDHSSTDTQYF	TGTGCCAGCAGCCACCGGGCCGCTAGCGGGGACCACTCTAGCACAGATACGCAGTATTTT
TRBJ2-1	-	TRBV11-3	TRBD1	CASSLGGTGNNEQFF	TGTGCCAGCAGCTTAGGGGGGACAGGTAACAATGAGCAGTTCTTC
TRBJ2-7	-	TRBV12-5	TRBD1	CASGLGTGNPLHEQYF	TGTGCTAGTGGTTTGGGGACAGGGAACCCGTTACACGAGCAGTACTTC
TRBJ1-5	few	TRBV6-5	TRBD1	CASSFDRDGQPQHF	TGTGCCAGCAGTTTCGACAGGGACGGACAGCCCCAGCATTTT
TRBJ1-2	-	TRBV6-1	-	CASSRDPTSNYGYTF	TGTGCCAGTTCTCGAGACCCAACCTCTAACTATGGCTACACCTTC
TRBJ2-7	-	TRBV30	-	CAARYAPLFSYEQYF	TGTGCCGCCCGATACGCCCCCTTGTTCTCCTACGAGCAGTACTTC
TRBJ2-3	-	TRBV7-3	-	CASSFGRSTDTQYF	TGTGCCAGCAGTTTCGGGCGTAGCACAGATACGCAGTATTTT
TRBJ2-2	-	TRBV27	-	CASTLGGLLTGELFF	TGTGCCAGCACCTTAGGGGGGCTGCTCACCGGGGAGCTGTTTTTT
TRBJ2-1	-	TRBV27	-	CASSRVSGDIREQFF	TGTGCCAGCAGTAGGGTTAGCGGTGATATACGGGAGCAGTTCTTC
TRBJ2-5	-	TRBV7-6	TRBD2	CASSPLSGASQETQYF	TGTGCCAGCAGCCCACTTAGCGGGGCCAGTCAAGAGACCCAGTACTTC
TRBJ1-1	-	TRBV18	TRBD1	CASSQQGTEAFF	TGTGCCAGCTCCCAACAGGGGACTGAAGCTTTCTTT
TRBJ1-3	-	TRBV7-2	TRBD1	CASSLAGQGVGNTIYF	TGTGCCAGCAGCTTAGCCGGACAGGGCGTTGGAAACACCATATATTTT
TRBJ1-2	-	TRBV5-4	-	CASSPDRPIYGYTF	TGTGCCAGCAGCCCTGACAGGCCCATCTATGGCTACACCTTC
TRBJ2-7	-	TRBV18	-	CASSPRGSFTYEQYF	TGTGCCAGCTCACCCCGGGGTTCCTTCACCTACGAGCAGTACTTC
TRBJ1-2	-	TRBV6-5	TRBD1	CASSRDRALLYGYTF	TGTGCCAGCAGTAGGGACAGGGCTCTCCTATATGGCTACACCTTC
TRBJ2-5	-	TRBV27	TRBD2	CASSLSGTRLETQYF	TGTGCCAGCAGTTTATCCGGGACTAGGTTGGAGACCCAGTACTTC
TRBJ1-2	-	TRBV29-1	TRBD1	CSVGQLFNYGYTF	TGCAGCGTGGGACAGTTGTTTAACTATGGCTACACCTTC
TRBJ2-7	-	TRBV19	-	CASSITLSSYEQYF	TGTGCCAGTAGTATCACCCTGAGCTCCTACGAGCAGTACTTC
TRBJ2-5	-	TRBV5-4	-	CASKRDTQETQYF	TGTGCCAGCAAACGGGACACTCAAGAGACCCAGTACTTC
TRBJ2-7	-	TRBV30	TRBD2	CAWSVGGGSYEQYF	TGTGCCTGGAGTGTGGGCGGGGGGTCCTACGAGCAGTACTTC
TRBJ2-2	-	TRBV9	TRBD2	CASSISSGRNTGELFF	TGTGCCAGCAGCATCTCTAGCGGGAGGAACACCGGGGAGCTGTTTTTT
TRBJ2-5	-	TRBV2	-	CASSGLQETQYF	TGTGCCAGCAGTGGGCTACAAGAGACCCAGTACTTC
TRBJ1-2	-	TRBV5-6	-	CASRSAGGYTF	TGTGCCAGCAGGTCTGCGGGGGGCTACACCTTC
TRBJ1-1	-	TRBV6-6	TRBD1	CASSYPGQGNTEAFF	TGTGCCAGCAGTTACCCCGGACAGGGGAATACTGAAGCTTTCTTT
TRBJ1-1	-	TRBV6-1	-	CASSGRARTNTEAFF	TGTGCCAGCAGTGGCAGGGCGAGAACCAACACTGAAGCTTTCTTT
TRBJ2-2	-	TRBV5-4	TRBD2	CASSLPSGRANGELFF	TGTGCCAGCAGCTTGCCTAGCGGGAGGGCCAACGGGGAGCTGTTTTTT
TRBJ2-1	-	TRBV19	TRBD2	CASSIDPGGRAGEQFF	TGTGCCAGTAGTATAGATCCGGGCGGGAGGGCCGGGGAGCAGTTCTTC
TRBJ2-5	-	TRBV15	-	CATSSDTGTQYF	TGTGCCACCAGCAGTGACACGGGGACCCAGTACTTC
TRBJ1-1	once	TRBV5-6	TRBD1	CASSFGQGNTEAFF	TGTGCCAGCAGCTTCGGACAGGGGAACACTGAAGCTTTCTTT
TRBJ1-2	-	TRBV27	TRBD1	CASSFRTGRGYTF	TGTGCCAGCAGTTTCCGGACAGGGCGTGGCTACACCTTC
TRBJ1-6	-	TRBV27	-	CASSLRAGMNSPLHF	TGTGCCAGCTCCTTAAGGGCCGGGATGAATTCACCCCTCCACTTT
TRBJ2-3	once	TRBV5-1	TRBD1	CASSLGTGGATDTQYF	TGCGCCAGCAGCTTGGGGACAGGGGGCGCGACAGATACGCAGTATTTT
TRBJ1-1	-	TRBV5-1	TRBD1	CASSLGQGRFGTEAFF	TGCGCCAGCAGCTTAGGACAGGGAAGATTTGGTACTGAAGCTTTCTTT
TRBJ2-3	-	TRBV29-1	TRBD1	CSVVGLASGQGSTDTQYF	TGCAGCGTTGTAGGGCTTGCTTCCGGACAGGGTAGCACAGATACGCAGTATTTT
TRBJ1-2	once	TRBV29-1	-	CSVEASGTQSYTF	TGCAGCGTTGAAGCCTCCGGGACACAGAGCTACACCTTC
TRBJ1-1	-	TRBV18	-	CASSPTTQTMNTEAFF	TGTGCCAGCTCACCCACCACCCAGACCATGAACACTGAAGCTTTCTTT
TRBJ1-2	-	TRBV7-2	TRBD1	CASRKQGAYDVFNYGYTF	TGTGCCAGCAGGAAACAGGGGGCCTACGATGTTTTTAACTATGGCTACACCTTC
TRBJ1-5	-	TRBV19	-	CASSIGGLRTRTDFFEGSNQPQHF	TGTGCCAGTAGTATAGGGGGATTGAGGACTCGGACAGACTTCTTTGAGGGAAGCAATCAGCCCCAGCATTTT
TRBJ1-5	-	TRBV5-1	-	CASSPEGIGLIQPQHF	TGCGCCAGCAGCCCAGAAGGTATAGGGTTGATTCAGCCCCAGCATTTT
TRBJ2-5	-	TRBV18	TRBD1	CASSQQGRETQYF	TGTGCCAGCTCACAACAGGGGCGGGAGACCCAGTACTTC
TRBJ1-5	-	TRBV19	TRBD1	CASSIEGQGLNQPQHF	TGTGCCAGTAGTATAGAGGGACAGGGGCTCAATCAGCCCCAGCATTTT
TRBJ2-7	-	TRBV6-1	TRBD1	CASSEGRTGYEQYF	TGTGCCAGCAGTGAAGGGCGGACAGGCTACGAGCAGTACTTC
TRBJ2-1	-	TRBV2	-	CASSIRGASYNEQFF	TGTGCCAGCAGTATTCGGGGGGCCTCCTACAATGAGCAGTTCTTC
TRBJ1-5	-	TRBV9	-	CASFPPRPENSNQPQHF	TGTGCCAGCTTCCCCCCCCGGCCAGAAAATAGCAATCAGCCCCAGCATTTT
TRBJ2-4	-	TRBV19	-	CASSDTLAKNIQYF	TGTGCCAGTAGTGATACTCTAGCCAAAAACATTCAGTACTTC
TRBJ1-3	-	TRBV5-1	-	CASSSYGLSSGNTIYF	TGCGCCAGCAGCTCGTATGGACTTTCATCTGGAAACACCATATATTTT
TRBJ1-6	few	TRBV18	-	CASSPSGDSPLHF	TGTGCCAGCTCACCTTCGGGGGATTCACCCCTCCACTTT
TRBJ2-1	-	TRBV28	TRBD2	CASSLAGLAGGGGEQFF	TGTGCCAGCAGTTTAGCAGGACTAGCGGGAGGAGGAGGTGAGCAGTTCTTC